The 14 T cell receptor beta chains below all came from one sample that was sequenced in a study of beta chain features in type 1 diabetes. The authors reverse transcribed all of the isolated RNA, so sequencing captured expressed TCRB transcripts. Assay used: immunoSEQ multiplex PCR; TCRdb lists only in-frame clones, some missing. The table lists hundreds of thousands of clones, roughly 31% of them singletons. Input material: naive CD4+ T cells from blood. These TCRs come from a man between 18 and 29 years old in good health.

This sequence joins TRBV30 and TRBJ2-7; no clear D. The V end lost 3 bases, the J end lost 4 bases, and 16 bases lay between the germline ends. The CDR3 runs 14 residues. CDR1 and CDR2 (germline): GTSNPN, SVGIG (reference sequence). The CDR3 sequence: CAWSVTGIMYEQYF. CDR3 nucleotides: TGTGCCTGGAGCGTAACTGGGATTATGTACGAGCAGTACTTC.

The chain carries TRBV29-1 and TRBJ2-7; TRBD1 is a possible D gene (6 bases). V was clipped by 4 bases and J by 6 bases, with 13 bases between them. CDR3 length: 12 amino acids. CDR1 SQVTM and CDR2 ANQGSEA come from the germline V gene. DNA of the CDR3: TGCAGCGTTGGGCGCAGGGGATCCGAGCAGTACTTC. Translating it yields CSVGRRGSEQYF.

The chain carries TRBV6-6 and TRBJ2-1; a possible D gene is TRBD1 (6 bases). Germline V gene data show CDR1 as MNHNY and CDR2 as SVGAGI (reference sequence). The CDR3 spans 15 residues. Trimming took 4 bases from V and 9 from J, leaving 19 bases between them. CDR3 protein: CASSSRDTKGAEQFF. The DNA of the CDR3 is TGTGCCAGCAGTTCCCGGGACACCAAAGGGGCTGAGCAGTTCTTC.

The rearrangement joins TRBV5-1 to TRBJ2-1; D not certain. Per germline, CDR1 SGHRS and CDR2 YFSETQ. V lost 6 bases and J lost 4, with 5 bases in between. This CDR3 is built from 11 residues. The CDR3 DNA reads TGCGCCAGCATAGGATACAATGAGCAGTTCTTC. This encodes CASIGYNEQFF.

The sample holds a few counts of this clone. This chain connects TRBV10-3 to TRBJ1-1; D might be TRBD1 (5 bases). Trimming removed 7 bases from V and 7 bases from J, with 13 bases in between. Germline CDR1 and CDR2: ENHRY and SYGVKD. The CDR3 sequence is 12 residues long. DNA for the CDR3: TGTGCCATCACCCAGGGATTCGGTGAAGCTTTCTTT. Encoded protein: CAITQGFGEAFF.

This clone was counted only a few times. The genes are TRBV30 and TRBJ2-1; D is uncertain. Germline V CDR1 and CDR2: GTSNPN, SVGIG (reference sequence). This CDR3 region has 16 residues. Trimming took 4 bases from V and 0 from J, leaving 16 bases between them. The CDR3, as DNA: TGTGCCTGGAATGATTGGGGTCAGAGCTCCTACAATGAGCAGTTCTTC. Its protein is CAWNDWGQSSYNEQFF.

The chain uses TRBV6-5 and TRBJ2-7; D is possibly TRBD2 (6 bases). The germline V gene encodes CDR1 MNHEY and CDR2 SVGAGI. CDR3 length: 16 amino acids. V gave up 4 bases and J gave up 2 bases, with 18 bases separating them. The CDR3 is CASSSLGGAITYEQYF. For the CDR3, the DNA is TGTGCCAGCAGTTCTCTAGGCGGGGCCATCACCTACGAGCAGTACTTC.

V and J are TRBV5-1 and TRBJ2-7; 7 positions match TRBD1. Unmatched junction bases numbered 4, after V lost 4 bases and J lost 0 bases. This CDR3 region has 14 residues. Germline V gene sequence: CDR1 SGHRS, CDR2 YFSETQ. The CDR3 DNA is TGCGCCAGCAGCAGGGGGCGGTCCTCCTACGAGCAGTACTTC. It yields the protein CASSRGRSSYEQYF.

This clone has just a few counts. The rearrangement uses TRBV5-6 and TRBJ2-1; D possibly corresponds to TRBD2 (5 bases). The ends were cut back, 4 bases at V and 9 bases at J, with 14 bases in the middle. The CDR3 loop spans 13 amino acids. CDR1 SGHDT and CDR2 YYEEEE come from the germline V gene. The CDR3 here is CASSRDLGVEQFF. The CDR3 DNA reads TGTGCCAGCAGCCGTGATCTGGGAGTTGAGCAGTTCTTC. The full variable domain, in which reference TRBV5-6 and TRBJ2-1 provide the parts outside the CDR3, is DAGVTQSPTHLIKTRGQQVTLRCSPKSGHDTVSWYQQALGQGPQFIFQYYEEEERQRGNFPDRFSGHQFPNYSSELNVNALLLGDSALYLCASSRDLGVEQFFGPGTRLTVL.

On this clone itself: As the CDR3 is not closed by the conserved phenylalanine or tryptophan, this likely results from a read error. Written as DNA, the CDR3 is TGCAGCGTTCAGGAATACCTGAACACTGAAGCTTTCCTT. This codes for CSVQEYLNTEAFL. The V gene is TRBV29-1, the J gene TRBJ1-1; D not resolved. Trimming removed 5 bases from V and 0 bases from J, with 10 bases in between. The CDR3 spans 13 residues. Per germline, CDR1 SQVTM and CDR2 ANQGSEA.

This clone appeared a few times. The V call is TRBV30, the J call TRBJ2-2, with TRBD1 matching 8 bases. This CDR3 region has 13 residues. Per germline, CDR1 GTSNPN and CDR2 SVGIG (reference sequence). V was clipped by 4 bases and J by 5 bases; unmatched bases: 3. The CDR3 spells CAWKRQGTGELFF. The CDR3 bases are TGTGCCTGGAAGCGACAGGGGACCGGGGAGCTGTTTTTT.

The CDR3 here is CASSPPAAGVYYEQYF. CDR3 coding DNA: TGTGCCAGCTCACCACCGGCAGCTGGGGTATACTACGAGCAGTACTTC. This rearrangement joins TRBV18 to TRBJ2-7; D remains unclear. Germline V gene sequence: CDR1 KGHSH, CDR2 LQKENI. Trimming left V 0 bases short and J 3 bases short, with 15 bases between. The CDR3 has 16 amino acids.

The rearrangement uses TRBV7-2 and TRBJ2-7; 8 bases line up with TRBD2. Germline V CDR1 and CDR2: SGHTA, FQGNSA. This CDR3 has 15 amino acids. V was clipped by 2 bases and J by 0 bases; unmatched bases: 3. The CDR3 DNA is TGTGCCAGCAGCTTATCAAGCGGGAGCTCCTACGAGCAGTACTTC. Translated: CASSLSSGSSYEQYF.

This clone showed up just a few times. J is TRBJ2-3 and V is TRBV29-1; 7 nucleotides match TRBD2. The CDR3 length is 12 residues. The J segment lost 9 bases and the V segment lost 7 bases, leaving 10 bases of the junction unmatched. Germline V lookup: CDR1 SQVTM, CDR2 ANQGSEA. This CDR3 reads CSARHGGDTQYF. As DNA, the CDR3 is TGCAGCGCCCGACATGGGGGGGACACGCAGTATTTT.